The 13 T cell receptor beta chains in this list originate from one sample, sequenced in a study of blood T cell repertoires in COVID-19. The repertoire was sequenced with immunoSEQ multiplex PCR; TCRdb's copy has only in-frame clones and lacks some. The sample lists about 87,000 clones, about 80% occurring once. Sequenced input: peripheral blood. Source of these receptors: a woman aged 45-65 years with acute or convalescent COVID-19.

This chain links TRBV28 with TRBJ1-2; 7 positions match TRBD1. The CDR3 spans 16 residues. CDR1 is MDHEN and CDR2 is SYDVKM in the germline V gene. Trimming removed 7 bases from V and 4 bases from J; junction bases left unmatched: 15. The CDR3 coding sequence is TGTGCCAGCAAACTCCTAAGGGCAGGGGGGACCTATGGCTACACCTTC. This codes for CASKLLRAGGTYGYTF.

This chain joins TRBV5-5 and TRBJ1-5; no firm D call. Trimming removed 5 bases from V and 3 bases from J, with 12 bases in between. CDR1 is SGHKS, CDR2 YYEKEE, per germline (reference sequence). The CDR3 consists of 14 residues. The CDR3 spells CASRSGPINQPQHF. CDR3 DNA sequence: TGTGCCAGCAGATCAGGCCCTATCAATCAGCCCCAGCATTTT.

The V gene is TRBV5-1, the J gene TRBJ2-5; 8 positions match TRBD2. The V and J ends lost 7 bases and 5 bases, in that order; junction bases with no gene match: 7. From germline, CDR1 is SGHRS and CDR2 YFSETQ. This CDR3 is built from 13 residues. The chain's CDR3 is CASAGGAKETQYF. Here the CDR3 DNA reads TGCGCCAGCGCCGGGGGGGCTAAGGAGACCCAGTACTTC. Combining the CDR3 with reference TRBV5-1 and TRBJ2-5 gives the whole variable domain KAGVTQTPRYLIKTRGQQVTLSCSPISGHRSVSWYQQTPGQGLQFLFEYFSETQRNKGNFPGRFSGRQFSNSRSEMNVSTLELGDSALYLCASAGGAKETQYFGPGTRLLVL.

The genes are TRBV2 and TRBJ1-2; a weak D match, TRBD1 (5 bases). The germline CDR1 and CDR2 sequences are SNHLY and FYNNEI. The V and J ends lost 7 bases and 0 bases respectively, with 12 bases between them. This CDR3 is built from 14 residues. DNA of the CDR3: TGTGCCAGCACCCCTCGGGGGTCTAACTATGGCTACACCTTC. Its translation: CASTPRGSNYGYTF.

The rearrangement joins TRBV19 to TRBJ2-3; D not resolved. The CDR3 contains 16 residues. V lost 3 bases, J lost 0 bases, and 13 bases lay in between. Germline V CDR1 and CDR2: LNHDA, SQIVND (reference sequence). CDR3 nucleotides: TGTGCCAGTAGTATCGGTCCTTACTCTAGCACAGATACGCAGTATTTT. Amino acids: CASSIGPYSSTDTQYF.

The J gene is TRBJ2-4, the V gene TRBV21-1; TRBD1, the table's D call, was not compared with the DNA. TRBV21-1 is a known pseudogene. The CDR3 totals 19 residues. The CDR3 sequence is CASSPLLAGTGIAKNIQYF. CDR3 sequence (DNA): TGTGCCAGCAGCCCACTACTCGCCGGGACAGGAATAGCCAAAAACATTCAGTACTTC.

V is TRBV21-1 and J is TRBJ1-1. TRBV21-1 is recorded as a pseudogene. This CDR3 contains 14 residues. CDR3 sequence reads: CASSTKGENTEAFF. CDR3 DNA sequence: TGTGCCAGCAGCACTAAGGGAGAGAACACTGAAGCTTTCTTT.

This sequence joins TRBV5-1 and TRBJ1-1; 7 positions agree with TRBD1. CDR3 size: 14 residues. V was pared by 2 bases and J by 4 bases, with 5 bases of the junction left unmatched. CDR1 is SGHRS, CDR2 YFSETQ, per germline. CDR3 bases: TGCGCCAGCAGCTTAACAGGGGCCAGCACTGAAGCTTTCTTT. This translates into CASSLTGASTEAFF.

This clone was seen just once. CDR3 DNA: TGTGCCAGCAGTTGGACTGGGATGTACCAAGAGACCCAGTACTTC. It encodes CASSWTGMYQETQYF. The chain has TRBV28 and TRBJ2-5; D might be TRBD2 (5 bases). V was shortened by 4 bases and J by 0 bases, with 12 bases between the two germline ends. CDR1 and CDR2 from the germline V gene are MDHEN and SYDVKM. This CDR3 spans 15 amino acids.

The chain combines TRBV29-1 with TRBJ2-3, with no clear D. This CDR3 is built from 12 residues. V shed 3 bases and J shed 4 bases, with 8 bases lying between them. From germline, CDR1 is SQVTM and CDR2 ANQGSEA. The CDR3 DNA follows: TGCAGCGTTGATAGTGCGGCAGATACGCAGTATTTT. It translates to CSVDSAADTQYF.

V and J are TRBV28 and TRBJ1-6, with no clear D. The germline V and J ends were trimmed by 5 bases and 8 bases, with 10 bases remaining between them. Germline lookup yields CDR1 MDHEN and CDR2 SYDVKM. The CDR3 spans 13 residues. In nucleotides, the CDR3 is TGTGCCAGCAGTCCCCCGAGATATTCACCCCTCCACTTT. It encodes CASSPPRYSPLHF.

The chain recombines TRBV6-5 with TRBJ1-4; a possible D gene is TRBD1 (6 bases). Trimming removed 6 bases at V and 5 bases at J, with 16 bases between. The CDR3 is 15 amino acids. Germline values: CDR1 MNHEY, CDR2 SVGAGI. CDR3 region: CASSGSQGRNEKLFF. In DNA form, the CDR3 reads TGTGCCAGCAGCGGCTCACAGGGTAGGAATGAAAAACTGTTTTTT.

This clone was observed once. The gene calls are TRBV5-1 and TRBJ1-3, with D possibly matching TRBD1 (5 bases). Between the trimmed V and J ends, which lost 2 bases and 8 bases, there was a span of 14 bases. Germline V gives CDR1 SGHRS, CDR2 YFSETQ. The CDR3 contains 14 residues. The CDR3 DNA is TGCGCCAGCAGCTTCGGGGCCAGGGAGGACACCATATATTTT. This sequence encodes CASSFGAREDTIYF.